One and the same sample provided the 9 T cell receptor beta chains below, sequenced in a study of CD8 T cells in ankylosing spondylitis. From the 5' RACE reads, TCRdb called clonotypes with MiXCR, one entry per CDR3 protein. The sample includes 150,000 to 200,000 distinct CDR3 sequences, 10% to 15% of them seen just once. Sequencing was done on a sample of blood, either unsorted or a sorted T cell fraction (not recorded which). These receptors were obtained from a female donor with ankylosing spondylitis or in good health (not recorded which).

About this clonotype itself: One base away lies a much larger clone, so this may be a sequencing read error. V usage is TRBV10-2 and J usage is TRBJ2-2, with a tentative D call TRBD1 (5 bases). The germline V gene encodes CDR1 WSHSY and CDR2 SAAADI. This CDR3 has 12 amino acids. As DNA, the CDR3 is TGCACCAGCACCCAGGGTAACGGGGAGCTGTTTTTT. This codes for CTSTQGNGELFF.

This clonotype was detected ten times or more. This chain uses TRBV6-2 or TRBV6-3 with TRBJ2-7; D call uncertain. Trimming stripped 2 bases from V and 6 bases from J, with 8 bases between. In germline, CDR1 is MNHEY, CDR2 SVGEGT. The CDR3 loop spans 12 amino acids. For the CDR3, the DNA is TGTGCCAGCAGTTACGGCTGGGGCGAGCAGTACTTC. Translating gives CASSYGWGEQYF.

This clonotype was seen at least ten times. The J gene is TRBJ1-2, the V gene TRBV27; TRBD1 might be the D (5 bases). Germline V CDR1 and CDR2: MNHEY, SMNVEV (reference sequence). Trimming shortened V by 6 bases and J by 7 bases, and 15 bases separated the two germline ends. This CDR3 comprises 13 residues. The chain's CDR3 is CASSPGRVGGYTF. CDR3 nucleotide sequence: TGTGCCAGCAGCCCCGGCAGGGTGGGTGGCTACACCTTC.

This clonotype was seen more than once but under ten times. V gene TRBV2 combines with J gene TRBJ2-1, with unresolved D. The CDR3 loop spans 12 amino acids. V lost 7 bases and J 10 bases, leaving 14 bases between the germline ends. CDR1 is SNHLY and CDR2 is FYNNEI in the germline V gene. CDR3 in amino acids: CASKWSSREQFF. CDR3 nucleotides: TGTGCCAGCAAGTGGTCGTCGCGCGAGCAGTTCTTC.

This clonotype has at least ten counts. The rearrangement links TRBV4-3 to TRBJ2-7; TRBD1 matches at 9 bases. The trim removed 1 base at V and 3 bases at J, leaving 7 bases unmatched. Per germline, CDR1 LGHNA and CDR2 YSLEER. The CDR3 has 16 residues. Here the CDR3 reads CASSQGLGTGNYEQYF. The DNA of the CDR3 is TGCGCCAGCAGCCAAGGACTCGGGACAGGGAACTACGAGCAGTACTTC.

This clonotype has a handful of counts. V usage is TRBV20-1 and J usage is TRBJ1-4, with D possibly TRBD1 on 5 matching bases. The germline V gene encodes CDR1 DFQATT and CDR2 SNEGSKA (reference sequence). CDR3 length: 12 amino acids. Trimming removed 7 bases at V and 11 bases at J, with 17 bases between. Written as DNA, the CDR3 is TGCAGTGTGGGCAGGGTAGTTGAGAAACTGTTTTTT. As protein: CSVGRVVEKLFF.

This clonotype was observed at least ten times. The chain is built from TRBV6-1 and TRBJ2-2, with D perhaps matching TRBD1 (6 bases). Germline CDR1 is MNHNS and CDR2 is SASEGT. The CDR3 consists of 14 residues. Deletions cut 6 bases from V and 4 bases from J, with 12 bases between. DNA for the CDR3: TGTGCCAGCAGAAACGACAGGTTCACCGGGGAGCTGTTTTTT. The encoded protein is CASRNDRFTGELFF.

There are many counts of this clonotype. The chain couples TRBV5-1 to TRBJ1-1, with TRBD1 identical over 8 bases. Germline trimming cut 3 bases from V and 8 bases from J; bases unmatched to any gene: 12. The CDR3 runs to 15 residues. Germline CDR1 is SGHRS and CDR2 is YFSETQ. The CDR3, as DNA: TGCGCCAGCAGCTCGTGGTCGGGACAGGTTTCCGAAGCTTTCTTT. This encodes CASSSWSGQVSEAFF.

This clonotype was recorded at least ten times. This chain links TRBV12-3 or TRBV12-4 with TRBJ2-1; a possible D gene is TRBD2 (5 bases). The CDR3 consists of 13 residues. The V gene lost 5 bases and the J gene lost 6 bases, with 11 bases spanning the gap. DNA of the CDR3: TGTGCCAGCAGTCGGGAAGGGTCCAATGAGCAGTTCTTC. Its translation: CASSREGSNEQFF.